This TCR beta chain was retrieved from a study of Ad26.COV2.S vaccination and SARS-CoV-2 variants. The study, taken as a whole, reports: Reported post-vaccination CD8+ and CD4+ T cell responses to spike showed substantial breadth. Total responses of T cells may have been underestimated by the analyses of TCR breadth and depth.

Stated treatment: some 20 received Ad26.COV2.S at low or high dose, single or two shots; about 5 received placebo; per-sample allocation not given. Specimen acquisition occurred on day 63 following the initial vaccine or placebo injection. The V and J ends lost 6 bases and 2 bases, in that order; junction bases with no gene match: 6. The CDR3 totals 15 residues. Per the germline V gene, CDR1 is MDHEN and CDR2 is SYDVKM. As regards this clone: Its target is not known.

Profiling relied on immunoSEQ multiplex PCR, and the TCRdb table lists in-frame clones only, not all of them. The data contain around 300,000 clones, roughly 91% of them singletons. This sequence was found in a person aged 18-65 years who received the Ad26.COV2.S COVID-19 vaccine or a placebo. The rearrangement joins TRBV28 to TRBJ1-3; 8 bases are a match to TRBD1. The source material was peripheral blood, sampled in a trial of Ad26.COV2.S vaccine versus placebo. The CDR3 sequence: CASREQTGAGNTIYF. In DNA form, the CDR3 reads TGTGCCAGCAGAGAACAGACAGGGGCTGGAAACACCATATATTTT.